One sample yielded the 7 T cell receptor beta chains listed below, sequenced in a study of cytomegalovirus exposure and HLA in healthy donors. Primers: 60 Vbeta forward and 13 Jbeta reverse. Repertoires were generated with immunoSEQ multiplex PCR, while TCRdb's copy carries only in-frame clones and drops some. The sample has some 110,000 clones; around 75% are singletons. The sample comprised PBMCs. These receptors all stem from a man under 40 in good health and CMV-seropositive.

The chain links TRBV6-1 to TRBJ1-1, with D possibly being TRBD1 (5 bases). Germline V gene data show CDR1 as MNHNS and CDR2 as SASEGT. This CDR3 is built from 15 residues. The V end lost 10 bases, the J end lost 0 bases, and 18 bases lay between the germline ends. The CDR3: CATNPGFYMNTEAFF. As DNA, the CDR3 is TGTGCCACCAACCCAGGGTTTTACATGAACACTGAAGCTTTCTTT.

As regards this clone: The conserved closing phenylalanine or tryptophan is absent in this CDR3, likely reflecting a read error. Because the CDR3's place on the DNA is in doubt, the DNA is left out and the CDR3 is given as listed by TCRdb. This rearrangement joins TRBV7-9 to TRBJ2-3; the tabulated D call, TRBD2, remains unverified against the DNA. The length of the CDR3 is 9 amino acids, counting both ends. Germline values: CDR1 SEHNR, CDR2 FQNEAQ (reference sequence). CDR3 sequence reads: CASSPGLVL.

J is TRBJ1-2 and V is TRBV7-2, with D unclear. The CDR3 consists of 15 residues. Germline V gives CDR1 SGHTA, CDR2 FQGNSA. V was pared by 3 bases and J by 7 bases, with 18 bases between. The CDR3, as DNA: TGTGCCAGCAGCTTCCGTAAGAATGAACTCGGTGGCTACACCTTC. Encoded protein: CASSFRKNELGGYTF.

The chain couples TRBV14 to TRBJ1-1, with no clear D. Between the trimmed V and J ends, which lost 2 bases and 1 base, there was a span of 11 bases. Per germline, CDR1 SGHDN and CDR2 FVKESK. This CDR3 is built from 15 residues. The CDR3 nucleotides read TGTGCCAGCAGCCAACTGCGGGTCCAGAACACTGAAGCTTTCTTT. Protein: CASSQLRVQNTEAFF.

The chain recombines TRBV14 with TRBJ2-3, with 10 bases identical to TRBD2. Germline loops: CDR1 SGHDN, CDR2 FVKESK. J was trimmed by 6 bases and V by 2 bases; bases with no gene match: 5. This CDR3 spans 15 amino acids. The CDR3 reads CASSQLGTSVDTQYF. The CDR3 DNA follows: TGTGCCAGCAGCCAACTCGGGACTAGCGTGGATACGCAGTATTTT.

This rearrangement joins TRBV6-1 to TRBJ2-1; 8 nucleotides align to TRBD2. The CDR3 runs 16 residues. V dropped 1 base and J dropped 0; count of bases not matched to a gene: 2. CDR1 and CDR2 from the germline V gene are MNHNS and SASEGT. The CDR3 spells CASSEVGGASYNEQFF. In DNA, the CDR3 is TGTGCCAGCAGTGAAGTCGGGGGGGCCTCCTACAATGAGCAGTTCTTC.

This rearrangement joins TRBV2 to TRBJ1-1, with 10 bases aligning to TRBD1. In germline, CDR1 is SNHLY, CDR2 FYNNEI. The CDR3 contains 13 residues. V was pared by 6 bases and J by 10 bases, with 8 bases of the junction left unmatched. In DNA form, the CDR3 reads TGTGCCAGCAGCGACAGGGGGCTTTGGGCAGCTTTCTTT. Translating gives CASSDRGLWAAFF.